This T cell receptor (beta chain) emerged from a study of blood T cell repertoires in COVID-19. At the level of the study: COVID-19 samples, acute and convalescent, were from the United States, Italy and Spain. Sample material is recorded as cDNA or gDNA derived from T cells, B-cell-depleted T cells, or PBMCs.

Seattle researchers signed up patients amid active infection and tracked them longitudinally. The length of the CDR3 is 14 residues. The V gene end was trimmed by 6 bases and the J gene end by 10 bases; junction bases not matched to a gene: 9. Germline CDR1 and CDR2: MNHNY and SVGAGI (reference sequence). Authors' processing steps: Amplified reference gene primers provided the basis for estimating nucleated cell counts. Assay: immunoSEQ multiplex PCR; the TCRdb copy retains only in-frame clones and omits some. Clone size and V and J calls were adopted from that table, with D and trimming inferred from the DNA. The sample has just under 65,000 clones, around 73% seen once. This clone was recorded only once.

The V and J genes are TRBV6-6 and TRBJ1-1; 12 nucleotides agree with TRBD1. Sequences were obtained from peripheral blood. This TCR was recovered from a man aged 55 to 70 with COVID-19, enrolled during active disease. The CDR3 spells CASSGGTGGISAFF. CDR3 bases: TGTGCCAGCAGCGGAGGGACAGGGGGCATCTCAGCTTTCTTT.